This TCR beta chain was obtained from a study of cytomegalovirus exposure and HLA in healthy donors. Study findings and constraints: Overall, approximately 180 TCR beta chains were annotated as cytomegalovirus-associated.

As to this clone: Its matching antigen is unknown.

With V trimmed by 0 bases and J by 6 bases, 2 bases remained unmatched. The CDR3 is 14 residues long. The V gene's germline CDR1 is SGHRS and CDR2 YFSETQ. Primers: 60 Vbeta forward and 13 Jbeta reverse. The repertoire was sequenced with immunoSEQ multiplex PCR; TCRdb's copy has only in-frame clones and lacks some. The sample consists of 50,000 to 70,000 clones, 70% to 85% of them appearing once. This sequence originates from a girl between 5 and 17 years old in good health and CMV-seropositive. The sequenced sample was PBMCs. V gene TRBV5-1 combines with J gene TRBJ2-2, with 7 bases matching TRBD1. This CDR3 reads CASSLGQGSGELFF. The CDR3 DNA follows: TGCGCCAGCAGCTTGGGACAGGGTTCCGGGGAGCTGTTTTTT.